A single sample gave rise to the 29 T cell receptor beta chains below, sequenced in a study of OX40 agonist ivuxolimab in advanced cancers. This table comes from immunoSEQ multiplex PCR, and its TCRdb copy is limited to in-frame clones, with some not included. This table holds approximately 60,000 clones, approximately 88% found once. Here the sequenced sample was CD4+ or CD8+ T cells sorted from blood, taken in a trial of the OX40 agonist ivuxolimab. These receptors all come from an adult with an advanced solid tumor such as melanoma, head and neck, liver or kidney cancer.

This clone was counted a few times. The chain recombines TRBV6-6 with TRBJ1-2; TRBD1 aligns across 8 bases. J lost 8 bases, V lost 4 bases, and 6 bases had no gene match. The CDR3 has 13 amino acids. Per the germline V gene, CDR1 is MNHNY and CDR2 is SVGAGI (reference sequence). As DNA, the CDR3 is TGTGCCAGCAGTTCGCAGGGGGCAGGGGGCTACACCTTC. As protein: CASSSQGAGGYTF.

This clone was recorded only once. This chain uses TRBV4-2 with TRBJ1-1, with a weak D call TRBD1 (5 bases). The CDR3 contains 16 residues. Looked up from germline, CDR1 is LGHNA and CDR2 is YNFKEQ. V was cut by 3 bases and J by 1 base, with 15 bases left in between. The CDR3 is CASSQGGVLANTEAFF. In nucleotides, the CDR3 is TGTGCCAGCAGCCAGGGGGGGGTGTTGGCGAACACTGAAGCTTTCTTT.

CDR3 protein: CASSASGPYEQYF. The DNA for the CDR3 is TGTGCCAGCAGCGCAAGCGGCCCCTACGAGCAGTACTTC. The chain links TRBV7-3 to TRBJ2-7, with D maybe TRBD2 (5 bases). Between the trimmed V and J ends, which lost 5 bases and 2 bases, there was a span of 10 bases. The CDR3 length is 13 residues. Looked up from germline, CDR1 is SGHTA and CDR2 is FQGTGA.

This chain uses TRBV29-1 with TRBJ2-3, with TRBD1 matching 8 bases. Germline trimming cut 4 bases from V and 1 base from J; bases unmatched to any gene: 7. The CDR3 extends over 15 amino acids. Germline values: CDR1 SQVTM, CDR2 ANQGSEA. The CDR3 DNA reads TGCAGCGTTGGGACAGGGACTGGGGGCACAGATACGCAGTATTTT. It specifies CSVGTGTGGTDTQYF.

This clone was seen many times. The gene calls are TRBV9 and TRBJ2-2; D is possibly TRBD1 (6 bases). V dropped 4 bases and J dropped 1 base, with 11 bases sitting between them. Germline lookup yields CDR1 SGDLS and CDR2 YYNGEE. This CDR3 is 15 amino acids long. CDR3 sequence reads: CASSPQTGNTGELFF. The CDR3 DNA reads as TGTGCCAGCAGCCCCCAGACAGGGAACACCGGGGAGCTGTTTTTT.

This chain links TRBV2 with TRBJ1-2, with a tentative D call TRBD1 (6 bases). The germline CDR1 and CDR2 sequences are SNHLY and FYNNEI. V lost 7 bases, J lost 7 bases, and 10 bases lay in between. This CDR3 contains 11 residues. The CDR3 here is CASTWTAGYTF. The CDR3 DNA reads TGTGCCAGCACGTGGACAGCTGGCTACACCTTC.

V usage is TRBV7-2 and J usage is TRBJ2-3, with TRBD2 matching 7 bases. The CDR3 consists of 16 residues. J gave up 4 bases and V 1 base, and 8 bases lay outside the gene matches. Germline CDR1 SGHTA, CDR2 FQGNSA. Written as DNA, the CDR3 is TGTGCCAGCAGCTTAGTGGGTGGGAGGGCCCCAGATACGCAGTATTTT. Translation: CASSLVGGRAPDTQYF.

The CDR3 loop reads CASRYEDYEQYF. As DNA, the CDR3 is TGTGCCAGCAGATACGAGGACTACGAGCAGTACTTC. The chain uses TRBV6-5 and TRBJ2-7; D is unclear. Germline loops: CDR1 MNHEY, CDR2 SVGAGI. The CDR3 extends over 12 amino acids. Trimming took 6 bases from V and 3 from J, leaving 9 bases between them.

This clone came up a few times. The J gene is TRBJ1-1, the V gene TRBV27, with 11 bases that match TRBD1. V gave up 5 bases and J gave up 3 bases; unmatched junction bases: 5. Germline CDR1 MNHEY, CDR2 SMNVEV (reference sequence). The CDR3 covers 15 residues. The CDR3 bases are TGTGCCAGCAGTGGATGGGACAGGGGGGACACTGAAGCTTTCTTT. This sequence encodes CASSGWDRGDTEAFF.

The CDR3 reads CASSTPRTGGTSNEQFF. The DNA of the CDR3 is TGTGCCAGCAGCACACCTAGGACAGGGGGCACGTCGAATGAGCAGTTCTTC. The chain recombines TRBV7-3 with TRBJ2-1; TRBD1 aligns across 11 bases. V shed 5 bases and J 7 bases; nucleotides not matched to a gene: 13. In germline, CDR1 is SGHTA, CDR2 FQGTGA. CDR3 length equals 17 residues.

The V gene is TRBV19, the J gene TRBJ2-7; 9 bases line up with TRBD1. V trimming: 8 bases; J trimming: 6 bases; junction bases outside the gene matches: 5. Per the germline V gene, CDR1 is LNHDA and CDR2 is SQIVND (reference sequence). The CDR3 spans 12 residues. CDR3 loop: CASSGTGLEQYF. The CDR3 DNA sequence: TGTGCCAGTTCGGGGACAGGGCTCGAGCAGTACTTC.

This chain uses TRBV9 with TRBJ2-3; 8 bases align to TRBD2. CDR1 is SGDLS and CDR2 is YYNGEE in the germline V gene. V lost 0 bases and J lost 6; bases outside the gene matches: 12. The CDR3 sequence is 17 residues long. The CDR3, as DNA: TGTGCCAGCAGCGTAGCTAATAGCGGGGATCCATGGGATACGCAGTATTTT. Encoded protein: CASSVANSGDPWDTQYF.

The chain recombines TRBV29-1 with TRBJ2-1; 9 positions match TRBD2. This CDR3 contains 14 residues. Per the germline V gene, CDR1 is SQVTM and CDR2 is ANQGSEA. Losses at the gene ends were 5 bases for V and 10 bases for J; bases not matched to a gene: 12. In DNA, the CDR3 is TGCAGCGTTAGAGGTGTTCTAGCGGGACGAGAGCAGTTCTTC. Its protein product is CSVRGVLAGREQFF.

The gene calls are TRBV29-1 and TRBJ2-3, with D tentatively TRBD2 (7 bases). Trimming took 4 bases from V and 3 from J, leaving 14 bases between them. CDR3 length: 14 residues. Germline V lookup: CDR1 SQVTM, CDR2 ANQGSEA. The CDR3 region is CSVVWAGATDTQYF. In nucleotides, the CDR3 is TGCAGCGTTGTTTGGGCGGGGGCAACAGATACGCAGTATTTT.

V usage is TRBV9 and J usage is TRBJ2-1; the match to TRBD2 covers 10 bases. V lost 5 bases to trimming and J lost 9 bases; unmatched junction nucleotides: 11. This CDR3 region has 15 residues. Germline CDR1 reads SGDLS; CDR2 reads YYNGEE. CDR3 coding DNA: TGTGCCAGCAGTTCGGAGCGGGGGGGCCTTGGTGAGCAGTTCTTC. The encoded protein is CASSSERGGLGEQFF.

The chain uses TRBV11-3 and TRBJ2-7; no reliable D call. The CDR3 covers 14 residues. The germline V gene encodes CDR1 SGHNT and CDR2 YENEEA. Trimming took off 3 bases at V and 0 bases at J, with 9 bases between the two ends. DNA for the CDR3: TGTGCCAGCAGCTTGGGCTCTAGCTCCTACGAGCAGTACTTC. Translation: CASSLGSSSYEQYF.

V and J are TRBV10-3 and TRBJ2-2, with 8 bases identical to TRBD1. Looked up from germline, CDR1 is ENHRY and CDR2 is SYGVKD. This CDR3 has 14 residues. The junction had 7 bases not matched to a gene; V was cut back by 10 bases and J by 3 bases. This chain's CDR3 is CATSGQGDTGELFF. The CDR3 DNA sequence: TGTGCCACGAGCGGACAGGGCGACACCGGGGAGCTGTTTTTT.

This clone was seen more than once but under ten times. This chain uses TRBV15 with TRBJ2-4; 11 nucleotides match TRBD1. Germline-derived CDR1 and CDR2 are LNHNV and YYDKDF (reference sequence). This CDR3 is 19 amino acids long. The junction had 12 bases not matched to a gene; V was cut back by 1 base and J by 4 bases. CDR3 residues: CATSRGLGTGGSGKNIQYF. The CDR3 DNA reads TGTGCCACCAGCAGAGGTCTCGGGACAGGGGGTAGCGGGAAAAACATTCAGTACTTC.

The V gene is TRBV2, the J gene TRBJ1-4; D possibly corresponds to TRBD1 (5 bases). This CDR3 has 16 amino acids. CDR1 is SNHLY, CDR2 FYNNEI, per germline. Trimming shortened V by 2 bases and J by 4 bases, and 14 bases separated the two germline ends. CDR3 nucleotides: TGTGCCAGCAGTGAAAAGGGGCCTGATTTTAATGAAAAACTGTTTTTT. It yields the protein CASSEKGPDFNEKLFF. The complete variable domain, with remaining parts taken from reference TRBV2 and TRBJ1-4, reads EPEVTQTPSHQVTQMGQEVILRCVPISNHLYFYWYRQILGQKVEFLVSFYNNEISEKSEIFDDQFSVERPDGSNFTLKIRSTKLEDSAMYFCASSEKGPDFNEKLFFGSGTQLSVL.

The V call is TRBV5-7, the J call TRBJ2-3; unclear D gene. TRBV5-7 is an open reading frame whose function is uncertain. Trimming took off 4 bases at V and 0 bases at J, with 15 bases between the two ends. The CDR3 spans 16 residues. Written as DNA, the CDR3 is TGTGCCAGCAGCCCCCGGGTGAGGCTTAGCACAGATACGCAGTATTTT. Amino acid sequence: CASSPRVRLSTDTQYF.

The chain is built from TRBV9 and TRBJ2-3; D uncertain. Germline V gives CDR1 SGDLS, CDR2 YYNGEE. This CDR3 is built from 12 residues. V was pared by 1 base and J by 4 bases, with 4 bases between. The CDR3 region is CASSVIPDTQYF. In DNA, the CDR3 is TGTGCCAGCAGCGTAATACCAGATACGCAGTATTTT.

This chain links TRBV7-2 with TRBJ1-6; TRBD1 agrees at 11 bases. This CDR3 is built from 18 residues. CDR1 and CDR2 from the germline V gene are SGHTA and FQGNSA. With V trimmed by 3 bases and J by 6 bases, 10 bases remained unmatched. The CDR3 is CASSLSPGTGGTNSPLHF. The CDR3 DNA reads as TGTGCCAGCAGCTTGTCCCCCGGGACAGGGGGTACTAATTCACCCCTCCACTTT.

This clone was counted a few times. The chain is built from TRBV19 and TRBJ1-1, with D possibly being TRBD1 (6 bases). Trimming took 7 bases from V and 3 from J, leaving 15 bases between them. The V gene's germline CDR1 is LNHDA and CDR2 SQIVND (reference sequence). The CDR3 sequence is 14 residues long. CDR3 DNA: TGTGCCAGTAAGGGGGGGGTTCGGGACACTGAAGCTTTCTTT. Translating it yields CASKGGVRDTEAFF.

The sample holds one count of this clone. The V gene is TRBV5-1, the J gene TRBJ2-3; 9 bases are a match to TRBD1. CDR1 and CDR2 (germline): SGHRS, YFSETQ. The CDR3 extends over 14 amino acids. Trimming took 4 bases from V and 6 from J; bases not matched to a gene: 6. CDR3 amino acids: CASSGGTGRDTQYF. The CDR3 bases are TGCGCCAGCAGCGGCGGGACAGGGAGGGATACGCAGTATTTT.

Here the CDR3 reads CASSPGGGHNTEAFF. CDR3 DNA sequence: TGTGCCAGCTCACCAGGGGGCGGCCATAACACTGAAGCTTTCTTT. This rearrangement joins TRBV18 to TRBJ1-1, with D possibly being TRBD1 (6 bases). The CDR3 is 15 amino acids. Germline CDR1 KGHSH, CDR2 LQKENI. V lost 2 bases to trimming and J lost 2 bases, with 12 bases between them.

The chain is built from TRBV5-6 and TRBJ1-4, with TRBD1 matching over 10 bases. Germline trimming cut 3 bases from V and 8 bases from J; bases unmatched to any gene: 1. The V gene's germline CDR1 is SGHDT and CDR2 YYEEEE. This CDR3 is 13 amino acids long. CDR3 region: CASSWGQGEKLFF. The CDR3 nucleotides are TGTGCCAGCAGCTGGGGACAGGGGGAAAAACTGTTTTTT. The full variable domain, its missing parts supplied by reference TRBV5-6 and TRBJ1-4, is DAGVTQSPTHLIKTRGQQVTLRCSPKSGHDTVSWYQQALGQGPQFIFQYYEEEERQRGNFPDRFSGHQFPNYSSELNVNALLLGDSALYLCASSWGQGEKLFFGSGTQLSVL.

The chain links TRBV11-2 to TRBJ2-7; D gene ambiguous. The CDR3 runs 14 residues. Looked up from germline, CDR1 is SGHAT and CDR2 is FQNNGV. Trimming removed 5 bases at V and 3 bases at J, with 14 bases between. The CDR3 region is CASSPQTIGYEQYF. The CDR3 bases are TGTGCCAGCAGCCCCCAAACTATAGGCTACGAGCAGTACTTC.

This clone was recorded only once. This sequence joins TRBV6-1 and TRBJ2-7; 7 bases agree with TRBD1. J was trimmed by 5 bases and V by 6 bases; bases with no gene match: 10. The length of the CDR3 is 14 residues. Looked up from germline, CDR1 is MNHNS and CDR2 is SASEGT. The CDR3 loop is CASRPTGSWNEQYF. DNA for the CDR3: TGTGCCAGCAGGCCGACAGGGTCGTGGAACGAGCAGTACTTC.

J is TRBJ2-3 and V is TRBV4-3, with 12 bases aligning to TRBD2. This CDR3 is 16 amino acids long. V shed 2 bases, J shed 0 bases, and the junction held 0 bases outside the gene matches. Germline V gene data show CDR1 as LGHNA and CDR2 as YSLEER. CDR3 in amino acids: CASSQLAGGSTDTQYF. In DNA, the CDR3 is TGCGCCAGCAGCCAACTAGCGGGGGGGAGCACAGATACGCAGTATTTT.